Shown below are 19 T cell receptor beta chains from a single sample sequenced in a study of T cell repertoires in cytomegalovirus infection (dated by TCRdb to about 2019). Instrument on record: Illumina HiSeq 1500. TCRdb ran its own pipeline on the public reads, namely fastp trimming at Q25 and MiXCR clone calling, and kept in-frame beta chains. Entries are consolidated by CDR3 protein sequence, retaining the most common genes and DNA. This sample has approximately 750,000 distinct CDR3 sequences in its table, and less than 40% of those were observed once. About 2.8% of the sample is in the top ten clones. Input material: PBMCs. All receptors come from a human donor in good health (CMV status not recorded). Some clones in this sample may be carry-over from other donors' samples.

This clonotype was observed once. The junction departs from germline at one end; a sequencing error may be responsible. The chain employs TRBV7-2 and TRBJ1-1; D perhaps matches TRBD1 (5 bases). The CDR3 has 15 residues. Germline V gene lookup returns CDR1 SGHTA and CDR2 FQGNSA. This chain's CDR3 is CASSLTVNLNTEAGF. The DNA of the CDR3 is TGTGCCAGCAGCTTGACAGTGAATCTGAACACTGAAGCTGGATTT.

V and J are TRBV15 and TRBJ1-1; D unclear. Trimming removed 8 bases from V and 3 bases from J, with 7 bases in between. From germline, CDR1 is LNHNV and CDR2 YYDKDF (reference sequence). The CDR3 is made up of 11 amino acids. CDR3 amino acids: CATLGYTEAFF. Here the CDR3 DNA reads TGTGCCACCTTGGGGTACACTGAAGCTTTCTTT.

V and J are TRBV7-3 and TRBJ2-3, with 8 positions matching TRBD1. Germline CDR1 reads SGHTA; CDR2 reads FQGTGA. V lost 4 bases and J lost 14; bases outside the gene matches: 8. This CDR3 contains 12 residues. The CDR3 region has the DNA TGTGCCAGCAGCTCGGACAGGGTCAGTGTGTATTTT. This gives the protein CASSSDRVSVYF.

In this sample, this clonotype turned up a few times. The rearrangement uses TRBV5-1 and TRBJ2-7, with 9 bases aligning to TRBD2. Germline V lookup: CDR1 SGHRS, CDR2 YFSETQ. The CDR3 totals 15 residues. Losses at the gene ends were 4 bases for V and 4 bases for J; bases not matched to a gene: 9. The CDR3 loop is CASSQGLAVSYEQYF. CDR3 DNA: TGCGCCAGCAGCCAGGGACTAGCTGTGAGTTACGAGCAGTACTTC.

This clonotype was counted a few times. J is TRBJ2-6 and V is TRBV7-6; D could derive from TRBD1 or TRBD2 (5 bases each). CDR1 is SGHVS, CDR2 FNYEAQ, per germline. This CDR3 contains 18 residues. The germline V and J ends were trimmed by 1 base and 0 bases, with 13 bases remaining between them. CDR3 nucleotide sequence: TGTGCCAGCAGCTTAGAATGGGGACCTCACTCTGGGGCCAACGTCCTGACTTTC. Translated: CASSLEWGPHSGANVLTF. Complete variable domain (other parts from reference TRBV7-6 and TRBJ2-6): GAGVSQSPRYKVTKRGQDVALRCDPISGHVSLYWYRQALGQGPEFLTYFNYEAQQDKSGLPNDRFSAERPEGSISTLTIQRTEQRDSAMYRCASSLEWGPHSGANVLTFGAGSRLTVL.

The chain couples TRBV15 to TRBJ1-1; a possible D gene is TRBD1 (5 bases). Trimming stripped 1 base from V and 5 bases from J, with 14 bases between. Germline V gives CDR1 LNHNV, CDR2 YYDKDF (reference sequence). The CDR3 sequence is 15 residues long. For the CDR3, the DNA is TGTGCCACCAGCAGAGTTGCGGGCGGGGGAACTGAAGCTTTCTTT. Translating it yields CATSRVAGGGTEAFF.

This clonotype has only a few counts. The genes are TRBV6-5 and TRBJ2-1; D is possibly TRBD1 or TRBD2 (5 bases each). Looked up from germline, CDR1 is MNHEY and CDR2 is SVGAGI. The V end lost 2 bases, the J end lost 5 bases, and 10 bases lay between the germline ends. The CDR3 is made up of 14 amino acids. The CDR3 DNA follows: TGTGCCAGCAGTTACAGGGACCCCAACAATGAGCAGTTCTTC. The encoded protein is CASSYRDPNNEQFF.

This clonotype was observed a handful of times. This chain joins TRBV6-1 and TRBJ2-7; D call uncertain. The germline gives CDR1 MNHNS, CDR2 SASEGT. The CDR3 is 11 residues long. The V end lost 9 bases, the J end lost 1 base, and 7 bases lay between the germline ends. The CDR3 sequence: CASLQSYEQYF. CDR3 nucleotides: TGTGCCAGTCTACAGTCCTACGAGCAGTACTTC.

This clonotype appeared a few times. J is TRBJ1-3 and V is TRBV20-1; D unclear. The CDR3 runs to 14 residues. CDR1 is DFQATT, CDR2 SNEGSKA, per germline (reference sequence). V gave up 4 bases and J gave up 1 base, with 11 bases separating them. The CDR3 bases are TGCAGTGCTAATAAAAGGGAGTCTGGAAACACCATATATTTT. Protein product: CSANKRESGNTIYF.

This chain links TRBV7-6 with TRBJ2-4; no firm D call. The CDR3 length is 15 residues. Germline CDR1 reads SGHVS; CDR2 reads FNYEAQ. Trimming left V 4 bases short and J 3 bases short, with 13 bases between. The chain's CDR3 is CASSSSGPDKNIQYF. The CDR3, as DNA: TGTGCCAGCAGCTCCTCCGGGCCAGACAAAAACATTCAGTACTTC.

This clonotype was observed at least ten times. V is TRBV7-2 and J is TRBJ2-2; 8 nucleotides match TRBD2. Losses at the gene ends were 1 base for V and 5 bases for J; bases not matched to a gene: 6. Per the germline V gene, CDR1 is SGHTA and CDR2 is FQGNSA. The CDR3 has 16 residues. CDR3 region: CASSLVRGAGTGELFF. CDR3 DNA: TGTGCCAGCAGCTTAGTGCGGGGGGCCGGAACCGGGGAGCTGTTTTTT.

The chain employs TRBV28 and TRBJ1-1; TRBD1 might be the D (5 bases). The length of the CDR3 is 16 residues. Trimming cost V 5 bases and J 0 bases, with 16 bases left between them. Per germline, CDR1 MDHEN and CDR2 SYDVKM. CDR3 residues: CASSQMGVGVNTEAFF. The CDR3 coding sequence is TGTGCCAGCAGTCAGATGGGGGTCGGGGTGAACACTGAAGCTTTCTTT. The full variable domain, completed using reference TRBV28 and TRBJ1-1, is DVKVTQSSRYLVKRTGEKVFLECVQDMDHENMFWYRQDPGLGLRLIYFSYDVKMKEKGDIPEGYSVSREKKERFSLILESASTNQTSMYLCASSQMGVGVNTEAFFGQGTRLTVV.

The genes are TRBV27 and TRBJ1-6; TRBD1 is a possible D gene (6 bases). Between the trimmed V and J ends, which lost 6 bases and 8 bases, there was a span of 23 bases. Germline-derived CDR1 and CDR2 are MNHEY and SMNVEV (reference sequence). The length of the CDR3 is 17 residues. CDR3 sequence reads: CASRLTFSQGLHSPLHF. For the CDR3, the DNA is TGTGCCAGCAGGTTAACGTTCTCACAGGGCTTGCATTCACCCCTCCACTTT.

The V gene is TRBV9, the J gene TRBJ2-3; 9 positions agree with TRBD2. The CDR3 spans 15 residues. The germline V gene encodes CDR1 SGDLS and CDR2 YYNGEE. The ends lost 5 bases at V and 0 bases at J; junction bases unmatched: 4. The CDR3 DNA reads TGTGCCAGCAGGAGCGGGAGGCCCAGCACAGATACGCAGTATTTT. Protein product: CASRSGRPSTDTQYF.

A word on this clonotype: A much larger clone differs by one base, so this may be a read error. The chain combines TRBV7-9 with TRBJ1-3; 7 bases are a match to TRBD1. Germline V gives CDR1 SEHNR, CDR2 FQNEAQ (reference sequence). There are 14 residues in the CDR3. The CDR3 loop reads CANQPTGDKNTISF. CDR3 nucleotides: TGTGCCAACCAACCAACAGGGGATAAGAACACCATATCTTTT. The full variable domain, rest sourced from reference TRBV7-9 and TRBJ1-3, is DTGVSQNPRHKITKRGQNVTFRCDPISEHNRLYWYRQTLGQGPEFLTYFQNEAQLEKSRLLSDRFSAERPKGSFSTLEIQRTEQGDSAMYLCANQPTGDKNTISFGEGSWLTVV.

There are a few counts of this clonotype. The CDR3, as DNA: TGTGCCGGGTCGGGACAGGGAACTGGAAACACCATATATTTT. Translating gives CAGSGQGTGNTIYF. The genes are TRBV28 and TRBJ1-3; 9 bases map to TRBD1. CDR1 is MDHEN and CDR2 is SYDVKM in the germline V gene. With V trimmed by 11 bases and J by 2 bases, 7 bases remained unmatched. CDR3 length: 14 amino acids.

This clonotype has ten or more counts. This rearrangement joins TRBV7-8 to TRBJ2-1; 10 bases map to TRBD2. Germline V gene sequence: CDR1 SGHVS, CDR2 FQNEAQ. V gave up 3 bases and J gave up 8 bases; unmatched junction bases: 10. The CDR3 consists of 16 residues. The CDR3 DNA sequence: TGTGCCAGCAGCTTGTTCAGCGGGGGGGCCTTTTATGAGCAGTTCTTC. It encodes CASSLFSGGAFYEQFF.

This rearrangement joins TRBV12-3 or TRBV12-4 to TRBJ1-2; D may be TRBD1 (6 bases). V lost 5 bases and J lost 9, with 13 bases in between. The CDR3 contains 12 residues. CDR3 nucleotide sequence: TGTGCCAGCAGTCCAGGGGCTCCGAGCTACACCTTC. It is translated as CASSPGAPSYTF.

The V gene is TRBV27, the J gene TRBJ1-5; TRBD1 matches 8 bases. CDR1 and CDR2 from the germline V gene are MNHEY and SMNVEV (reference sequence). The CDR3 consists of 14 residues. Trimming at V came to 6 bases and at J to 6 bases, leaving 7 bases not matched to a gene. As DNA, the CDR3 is TGTGCCAGCAGGGGTAACAGGGGGAGTCAGCCCCAGCATTTT. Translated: CASRGNRGSQPQHF.